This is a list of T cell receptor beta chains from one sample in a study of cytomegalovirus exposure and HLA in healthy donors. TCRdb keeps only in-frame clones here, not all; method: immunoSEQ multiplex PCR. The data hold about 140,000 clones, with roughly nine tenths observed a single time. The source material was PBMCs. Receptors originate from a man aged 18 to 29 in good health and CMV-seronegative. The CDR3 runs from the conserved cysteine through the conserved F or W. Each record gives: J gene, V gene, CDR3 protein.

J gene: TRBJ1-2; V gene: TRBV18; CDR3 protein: CASSLGQGAYGYTF
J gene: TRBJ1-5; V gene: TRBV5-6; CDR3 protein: CASSLWGQLSNQPQHF
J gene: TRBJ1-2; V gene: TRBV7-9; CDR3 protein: CASSLARDYGYTF
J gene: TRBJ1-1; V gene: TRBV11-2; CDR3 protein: CASSSWDRRNTEAFF
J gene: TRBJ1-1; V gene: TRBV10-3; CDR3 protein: CAISELAGSNTEAFF
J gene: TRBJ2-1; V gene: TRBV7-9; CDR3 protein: CASSLETGGEQFF
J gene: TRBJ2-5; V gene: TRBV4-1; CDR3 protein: CASSQIQGRETQYF
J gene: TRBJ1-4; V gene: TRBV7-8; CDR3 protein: CASSSQGGATNEKLFF
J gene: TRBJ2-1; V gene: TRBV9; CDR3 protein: CASTIDMDYYNEQFF
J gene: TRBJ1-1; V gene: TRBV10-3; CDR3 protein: CAISTQGAGEAFF
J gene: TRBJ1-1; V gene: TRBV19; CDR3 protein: CASTLQGMHTEAFF
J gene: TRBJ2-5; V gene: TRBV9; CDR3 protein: CASSPLEGEETQYF
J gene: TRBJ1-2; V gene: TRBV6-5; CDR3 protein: CASSYSRSYGYTF
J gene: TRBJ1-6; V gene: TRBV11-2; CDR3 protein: CASSSNNSPLHF
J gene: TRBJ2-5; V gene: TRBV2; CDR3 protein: CASKDSGGLETQYF
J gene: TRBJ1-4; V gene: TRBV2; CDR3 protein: CASKGQVEKLFF
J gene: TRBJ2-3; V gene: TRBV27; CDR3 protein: CASRPRSGRLTDTQYF
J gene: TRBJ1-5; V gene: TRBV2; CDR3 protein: CASSGRLMDQPQHF
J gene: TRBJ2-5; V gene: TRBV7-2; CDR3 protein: CASSTRTSGGQETQYF
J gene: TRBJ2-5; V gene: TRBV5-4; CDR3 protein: CASSYQGQILETQYF
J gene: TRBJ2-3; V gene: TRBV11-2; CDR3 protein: CASSLIDRGRLYF
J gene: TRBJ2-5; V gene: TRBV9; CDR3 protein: CASSVDFRGWETQYF
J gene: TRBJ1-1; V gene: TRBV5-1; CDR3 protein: CASSLGRTATEAFF
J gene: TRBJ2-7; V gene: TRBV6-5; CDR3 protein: CASSSPQGDEQYF
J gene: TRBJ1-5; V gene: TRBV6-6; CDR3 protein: CASNRQPQHF
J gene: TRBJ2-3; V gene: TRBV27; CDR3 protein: CASGEGHYDTDTQYF
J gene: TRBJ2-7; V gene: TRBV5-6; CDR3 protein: CASSLGQGGSSYEQYF
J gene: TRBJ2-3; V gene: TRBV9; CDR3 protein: CASSLGTDGVGNTQYF
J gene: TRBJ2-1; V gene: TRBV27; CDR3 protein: CASSLDRAAYNEQFF
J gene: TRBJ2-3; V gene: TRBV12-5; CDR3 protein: CASGLGLAHTDTQYF
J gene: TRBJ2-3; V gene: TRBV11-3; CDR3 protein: CASSPGQGVSTPSTQYF
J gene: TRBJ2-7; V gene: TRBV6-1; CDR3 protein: CASSGTGVGYEQYF
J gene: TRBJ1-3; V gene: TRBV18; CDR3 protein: CASSPAPTGNTIYF
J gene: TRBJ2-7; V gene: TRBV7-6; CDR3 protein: CASSLRTPGTGGFYEQYF
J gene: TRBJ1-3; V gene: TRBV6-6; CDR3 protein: CASEGSGNTIYF
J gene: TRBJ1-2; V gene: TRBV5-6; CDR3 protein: CASSLKQTINYGYTF
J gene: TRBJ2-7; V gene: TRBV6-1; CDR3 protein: CAIRDSSYEQYF
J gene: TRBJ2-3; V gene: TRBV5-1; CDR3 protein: CASSVTGGTDTQYF
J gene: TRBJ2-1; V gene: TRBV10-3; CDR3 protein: CAIRTGTSGISSYNEQFF
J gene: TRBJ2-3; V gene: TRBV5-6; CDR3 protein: CASRGTGGTDTQYF
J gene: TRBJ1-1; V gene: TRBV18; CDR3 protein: CASSPLHRDKVMNTEAFF
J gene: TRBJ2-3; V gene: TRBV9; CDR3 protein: CASSVGAGPTDTQYF
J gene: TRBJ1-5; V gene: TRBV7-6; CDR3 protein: CASSPGQGQHQPQHF
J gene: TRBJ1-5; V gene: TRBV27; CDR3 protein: CASSLSTVSNQPQHF
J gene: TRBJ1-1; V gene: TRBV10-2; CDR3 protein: CASSLTQGDTEAFF
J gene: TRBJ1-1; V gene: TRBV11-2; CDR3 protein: CASSPDRTLTEAFF
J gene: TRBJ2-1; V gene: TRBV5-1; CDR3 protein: CASSLSRGHLSPDNNEQFF
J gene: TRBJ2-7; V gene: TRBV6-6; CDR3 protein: CASSPRPGQGAVEQYF